This TCR beta chain was retrieved from a study of blood T cell repertoires in COVID-19. For the study at large: In each case, the material was cDNA or gDNA derived from T cells, B-cell-depleted T cells, or PBMCs.

V was pared by 0 bases and J by 3 bases, with 3 bases of the junction left unmatched. Per germline, CDR1 GTSNPN and CDR2 SVGIG (reference sequence). There are 14 residues in the CDR3. Original analysis: Amplification with reference gene primers provided the estimates of nucleated cell counts. Produced via immunoSEQ multiplex PCR; TCRdb's table is partial and in-frame only. That table gives V, J and clone size, and the DNA gave D and trimming. This sample has roughly 98,000 clones; 85% to 95% occur once, and the top ten carry under 7.5%. The sequenced sample was peripheral blood. This sequence originates from a woman aged 55-70 years with active COVID-19. The chain is built from TRBV30 and TRBJ2-3; 7 bases agree with TRBD1. The CDR3 reads CAWSVKGATDTQYF. The CDR3 DNA follows: TGTGCCTGGAGTGTAAAGGGGGCAACAGATACGCAGTATTTT.